The T cell receptor (beta chain) under discussion was sequenced for a study of patients and donors after allogeneic stem cell transplantation. From germline, CDR1 is SGHDT and CDR2 YYEEEE. The CDR3 covers 16 residues. V was cut by 2 bases and J by 3 bases, with 18 bases left in between. This clonotype occurred a few times. TCRdb re-called the RT-PCR reads with MiXCR, one entry per CDR3 protein. The sample holds more than 850,000 distinct CDR3 sequences, about a sixth seen once. The chain recombines TRBV5-6 with TRBJ2-7; no clear D. The TCR sequence derives from a human donor who was either an allogeneic HSCT recipient or a stem cell or donor lymphocyte infusion donor (not recorded which). It is not recorded whose cells these are; they may come from a transplant donor. Sequenced input: blood, either unsorted or a sorted T cell fraction (not recorded which). CDR3: CASSFGRRGSLYEQYF. The CDR3 nucleotides are TGTGCCAGCAGCTTCGGACGCCGCGGCAGCCTCTACGAGCAGTACTTC.